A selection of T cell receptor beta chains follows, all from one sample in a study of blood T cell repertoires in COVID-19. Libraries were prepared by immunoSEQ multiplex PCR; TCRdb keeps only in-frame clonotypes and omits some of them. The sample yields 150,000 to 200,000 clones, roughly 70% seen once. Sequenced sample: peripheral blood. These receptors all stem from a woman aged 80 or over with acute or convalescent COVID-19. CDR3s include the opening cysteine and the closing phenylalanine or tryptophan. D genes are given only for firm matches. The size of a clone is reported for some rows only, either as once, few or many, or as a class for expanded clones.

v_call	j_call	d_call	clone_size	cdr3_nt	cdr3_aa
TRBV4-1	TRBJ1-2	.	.	TGCGCCAGCAGCCAGCGACGGACAGACCCTAACTATGGCTACACCTTC	CASSQRRTDPNYGYTF
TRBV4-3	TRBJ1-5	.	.	TGCGCCAGCAGCCAAGATGTCCAGGGAATGCAGCCCCAGCATTTT	CASSQDVQGMQPQHF
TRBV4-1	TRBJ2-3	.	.	TGCGCCAGCAGCCTCCCGGGGGGCACAGATACGCAGTATTTT	CASSLPGGTDTQYF
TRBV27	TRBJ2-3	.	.	TGTGCCAGCAGTTTAGACCCAAAAGGGGCAGATACGCAGTATTTT	CASSLDPKGADTQYF
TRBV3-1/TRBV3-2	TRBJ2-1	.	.	TGTGCCAGCAGCCAAGATGCGGGTTCCTACAATGAGCAGTTCTTC	CASSQDAGSYNEQFF
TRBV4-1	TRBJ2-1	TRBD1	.	TGCGCCAGCAGCCCACCACCCGGGACAGGGGGTTACAATGAGCAGTTCTTC	CASSPPPGTGGYNEQFF
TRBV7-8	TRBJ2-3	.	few	TGTGCCAGCAGCCTGGAGGGTAGCCCCGGGTATTTT	CASSLEGSPGYF
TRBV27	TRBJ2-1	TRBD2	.	TGTGCCAGCAGTGGGGCTAGCGGGTTTCTCCCCCCCAATGAGCAGTTCTTC	CASSGASGFLPPNEQFF
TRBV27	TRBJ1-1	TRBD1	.	TGTGCCAGCAGCGTCGACAGGGTACGTATAGCCACTGAAGCTTTCTTT	CASSVDRVRIATEAFF
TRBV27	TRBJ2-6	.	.	TGTGCCAGCAGTTCTTATCCAGGGGCTGGGGCCAACGTCCTGACTTTC	CASSSYPGAGANVLTF
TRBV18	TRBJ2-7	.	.	TGTGCCAGCTCACGCGGTTTGTACTACGAGCAGTACTTC	CASSRGLYYEQYF
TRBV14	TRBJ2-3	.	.	TGTGCCAGCAGCCAGTTGACAGGTTCTAGCACAGATACGCAGTATTTT	CASSQLTGSSTDTQYF
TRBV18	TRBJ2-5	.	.	TGTGCCAGCTCACCAAACAGCCGGGAGACCCAGTACTTC	CASSPNSRETQYF
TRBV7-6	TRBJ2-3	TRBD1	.	TGTGCCAGCAGCTTAGGACAGGGGAACACAGATACGCAGTATTTT	CASSLGQGNTDTQYF
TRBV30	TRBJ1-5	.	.	TGTGCCGTGGGGCGGGATAGCAATCAGCCCCAGCATTTT	CAVGRDSNQPQHF
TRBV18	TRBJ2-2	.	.	TGTGCCAGCTCACCGAGTCGGGGATGGGAGCTGTTTTTT	CASSPSRGWELFF
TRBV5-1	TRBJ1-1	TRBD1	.	TGCGCCAGCAGCACAACCCCAGGGGGCACTGAAGCTTTCTTT	CASSTTPGGTEAFF
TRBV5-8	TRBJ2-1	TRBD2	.	TGTGCCAGCAGCGATGGGACTATCTCCTACAATGAGCAGTTCTTC	CASSDGTISYNEQFF
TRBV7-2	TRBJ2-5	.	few	TGTGCCAGCAGTCCCATATCGTCGGAGTCTTTCGAGACCCAGTACTTC	CASSPISSESFETQYF
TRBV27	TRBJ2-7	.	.	TGTGCCAGCAGTTTAGGGAGCGCCTACGAGCAGTACTTC	CASSLGSAYEQYF
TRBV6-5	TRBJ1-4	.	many	TGTGCCAGCAGCTCGTCTGCAACTAATGAAAAACTGTTTTTT	CASSSSATNEKLFF
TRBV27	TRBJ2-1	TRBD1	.	TGTGCCAGCAGTCCTATGACAGGGCCGTACAATGAGCAGTTCTTC	CASSPMTGPYNEQFF
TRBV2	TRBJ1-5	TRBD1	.	TGTGCCAGCTGTGAACAGGGGGCTTCCAATCAGCCCCAGCATTTT	CASCEQGASNQPQHF
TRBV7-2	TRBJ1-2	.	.	TGTGCCAGCAGCTTAGCCTGGGGGCAGGCTAACTATGGCTACACCTTC	CASSLAWGQANYGYTF
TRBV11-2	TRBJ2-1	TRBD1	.	TGTGCCAGCAGCCCAAAAGGGGGACAGGGGATAGTTGAGCAGTTCTTC	CASSPKGGQGIVEQFF
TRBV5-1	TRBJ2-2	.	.	TGCGCCAGCAGCTGGGGGGGCGCGGGCACCGGGGAGCTGTTTTTT	CASSWGGAGTGELFF
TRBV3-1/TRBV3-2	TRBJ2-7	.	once	TGTGCCAGCAGCCTAAGATCGGACTTCTACGAGCAGTACTTC	CASSLRSDFYEQYF
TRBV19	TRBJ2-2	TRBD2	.	TGTGCCAGTAGTCCTGGGACTAGCGGGAACTACATTAACACCGGGGAGCTGTTTTTT	CASSPGTSGNYINTGELFF
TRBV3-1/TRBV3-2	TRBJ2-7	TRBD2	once	TGTGCCAGCAGCCAACTAGCGGGAGCGAATGAGCAGTACTTC	CASSQLAGANEQYF
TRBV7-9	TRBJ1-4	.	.	TGTGCCAGCGCGAGAACGCGACAGCGGGCAACTAATGAAAAACTGTTTTTT	CASARTRQRATNEKLFF
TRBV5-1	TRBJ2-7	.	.	TGCGCCAGCAGTCCAACAGGAGCCGAGCAGTACTTC	CASSPTGAEQYF
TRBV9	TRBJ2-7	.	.	TGTGCCAGCAGCTCCCCAGACAGGAAATCCCCGGGCTACGAGCAGTACTTC	CASSSPDRKSPGYEQYF
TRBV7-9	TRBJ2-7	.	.	TGTGCCAGCAGTACAGGGCGCGGCGAGCAGTACTTC	CASSTGRGEQYF
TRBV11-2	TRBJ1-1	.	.	TGTGCCAGCAGCTTAGATCGTAACACTGAAGCTTTCTTT	CASSLDRNTEAFF
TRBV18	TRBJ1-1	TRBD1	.	TGTGCCAGCTCACCTCTGGGACAGGGCGACACTGAAGCTTTCTTT	CASSPLGQGDTEAFF
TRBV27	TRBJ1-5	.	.	TGTGCCAGCAGTTTTTCGGCCAGCAGGAGCAATCAGCCCCAGCATTTT	CASSFSASRSNQPQHF
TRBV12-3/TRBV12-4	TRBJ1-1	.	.	TGTGCCAGTGCAGGGTTCGAAGCTTTCTTT	CASAGFEAFF
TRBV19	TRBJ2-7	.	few	TGTGCCAGCTCCCGGGACTCTGTCTACGAGCAGTACTTC	CASSRDSVYEQYF
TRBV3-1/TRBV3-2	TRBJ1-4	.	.	TGTGCCAGCAGCCAAGATTTAGGGGTGGGTAATGAAAAACTGTTTTTT	CASSQDLGVGNEKLFF
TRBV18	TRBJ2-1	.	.	TGTGCCAGCTCACCACGATCGGCGGGTCCGTCCTACAATGAGCAGTTCTTC	CASSPRSAGPSYNEQFF
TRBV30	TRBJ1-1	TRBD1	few	TGTGCCTGGAGCAGGGGGCGGAGGAACACTGAAGCTTTCTTT	CAWSRGRRNTEAFF
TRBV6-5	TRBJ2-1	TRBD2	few	TGTGCCAGCAGGGGAGGGTACTACAATGAGCAGTTCTTC	CASRGGYYNEQFF